This record covers a single TCR beta chain. There is no known antigen for this receptor. Base qualities are missing; no much larger clone stands one base away. The data originate from a study of blood T cell repertoires in COVID-19 (dated by TCRdb to 2018 to 2021). Notes on the research overall: Samples from collaborators originated in the United States, Italy and Spain and spanned both the acute and convalescent phases of COVID-19. The prospective study material was composed of cDNA or gDNA derived from T cells, B-cell-depleted T cells, or PBMCs. Deeply sampled blood TCRbeta repertoires from subjects exposed to, actively infected with, or recovered from COVID-19 were included in the dataset. A freely available public database, intended as a resource for researchers studying the immune response to SARS-CoV-2, is where the repertoires were released. Samples were obtained from the ongoing ImmuneRACE study (first 160 participants) and from over 1,000 subjects provided by 6 global collaborators. A de-identified subject ID, COVID-19 status, age in years and sex were almost always included in the sample metadata. Where HLA class I and class II types were available, the types were taken from metadata supplied by the sample provider, not from assay-based typing. Summary of the overall study and its limitations: How much clinical and demographic metadata was included differed by source and by participant, and the metadata was provided uncurated.

The immunoSEQ Assay, a bias-controlled multiplex PCR, was used to amplify TCRbeta CDR3 regions from genomic DNA. Processing in the source paper ran as follows. The number of nucleated cells in each sample was estimated by amplification of reference gene primers within the assay. To quantify the absolute abundance of each unique TCRbeta CDR3 rearrangement, sequence reads were collapsed and filtered. Productive Simpson clonality was computed per sample as the square root of Simpson's diversity index over productive rearrangements. TCRdb provides this immuneACCESS table in a form limited to in-frame rearrangements. Some clones are lacking; in checked studies, under half of them reflect an unresolved V gene, and why the rest are absent is not known. V and J calls and clone size are given by that table; D and trimming were obtained from the DNA. Within this sample are 130,000 to 150,000 clones, with around nine tenths of them counted one time only. Clones ranked in the top ten supply under 9% of the sample.

The collaborating institutions used their own protocols to collect whole blood in K2EDTA tubes. For TCRbeta analysis, collaborators shipped samples in one of three forms: frozen whole blood, isolated PBMCs, or DNA extracted from either of those sample types. Deletion took 4 bases off V and 1 base off J, with a span of 16 bases between the germline ends. There are 16 amino acids in the CDR3, from cysteine to phenylalanine inclusive. Of all the DNA, just the CDR3 is kept, 48 bases in frame from base 1. CDR1 is given as KGHSH and CDR2 as LQKENI, both from the germline V gene. Here the chain combines TRBV18 and TRBJ1-1; TRBD1 might be the D gene, on 5 matching bases. The source of this sequence is a woman between 45 and 65 years old with active or convalescent COVID-19. Material for sequencing was peripheral blood. The nucleotide sequence is TGTGCCAGCTCACGGGAACAGGCTCGCTGGAACACTGAAGCTTTCTTT. This codes for CASSREQARWNTEAFF.